These 9 T cell receptor beta chains came from one sample sequenced in a study of CD8 T cells in Susac syndrome. 0.5 to 1 ug RNA was reverse transcribed with random hexamers. TCRdb recomputed calls from the immunoSEQ multiplex PCR reads with MiXCR, one row per CDR3 protein. Of some 96,000 distinct CDR3 sequences listed, 95% are singletons. Sequenced material: CD8+ T cells from PBMCs. Receptors were obtained from a human donor with Susac syndrome.

The rearrangement links TRBV15 to TRBJ2-3; D remains unclear. V lost 0 bases to trimming and J lost 7 bases, with 20 bases between them. Germline CDR1 reads LNHNV; CDR2 reads YYDKDF (reference sequence). The CDR3 has 17 residues. The CDR3 nucleotides read TGTGCCACCAGCAGAGATATTTCGGGTTTTAGGGCCAATACGCAGTATTTT. Protein product: CATSRDISGFRANTQYF.

This clonotype has a handful of counts. The rearrangement uses TRBV27 and TRBJ2-5; unclear D gene. Germline CDR1 reads MNHEY; CDR2 reads SMNVEV (reference sequence). The CDR3 contains 11 residues. Trimming shortened V by 5 bases and J by 0 bases, and 1 base separated the two germline ends. The CDR3 region has the DNA TGTGCCAGCAGTCACCAAGAGACCCAGTACTTC. Protein: CASSHQETQYF.

The rearrangement links TRBV15 to TRBJ2-1; 8 nucleotides match TRBD1. The CDR3 is 16 residues long. With V trimmed by 1 base and J by 0 bases, 2 bases remained unmatched. CDR1 is LNHNV, CDR2 YYDKDF, per germline (reference sequence). CDR3 loop: CATSRVGTGSYNEQFF. The CDR3 DNA follows: TGTGCCACCAGCAGAGTTGGGACAGGCTCCTACAATGAGCAGTTCTTC.

CDR3 nucleotides: TGTGCCAGCAGTGAAAGGGACACCCGGAAACTGTTTTTT. It translates to CASSERDTRKLFF. This chain links TRBV2 with TRBJ1-4; D perhaps matches TRBD1 (6 bases). V was pared by 2 bases and J by 11 bases, with 12 bases between. Germline V gene data show CDR1 as SNHLY and CDR2 as FYNNEI. The CDR3 contains 13 residues. Full variable domain (outside the CDR3, taken from reference TRBV2 and TRBJ1-4): EPEVTQTPSHQVTQMGQEVILRCVPISNHLYFYWYRQILGQKVEFLVSFYNNEISEKSEIFDDQFSVERPDGSNFTLKIRSTKLEDSAMYFCASSERDTRKLFFGSGTQLSVL.

The chain combines TRBV20-1 with TRBJ1-5; D may be TRBD1 (5 bases). V was cut by 3 bases and J by 4 bases, with 10 bases left in between. Germline CDR1 is DFQATT and CDR2 is SNEGSKA (reference sequence). The CDR3 is 13 amino acids. Written as DNA, the CDR3 is TGCAGTGCTAGGGGTGGGGGGAATCAGCCCCAGCATTTT. This encodes CSARGGGNQPQHF.

The chain joins TRBV12-3 or TRBV12-4 to TRBJ1-6; perhaps TRBD1 as D (5 bases). The V and J ends lost 6 bases and 9 bases respectively, with 15 bases between them. The CDR3 has 14 amino acids. Here the CDR3 DNA reads TGTGCCAGCAGCCCAACCGGGACGCCTTCACCCCTCCACTTT. It is translated as CASSPTGTPSPLHF.

The V call is TRBV6-4, the J call TRBJ2-3; 8 bases fit TRBD1. V gave up 3 bases and J gave up 1 base; unmatched junction bases: 0. The germline gives CDR1 MRHNA, CDR2 SNTAGT. The CDR3 length is 14 residues. CDR3 loop: CASSETGGTDTQYF. The CDR3 DNA follows: TGTGCCAGCAGTGAGACAGGGGGCACAGATACGCAGTATTTT.

This clonotype was seen only once. For the CDR3, the DNA is TGTGCCAGCAGTGACTCGGGCTCTGGGGCCAACGTCCTGACTTTC. This codes for CASSDSGSGANVLTF. V gene TRBV6-4 combines with J gene TRBJ2-6; D is ambiguous. Germline V lookup: CDR1 MRHNA, CDR2 SNTAGT. The CDR3 loop spans 15 amino acids. V lost 0 bases, J lost 0 bases, and 3 bases lay in between.

The rearrangement links TRBV7-6 to TRBJ2-7; weak D call: TRBD1 (7 bases). This CDR3 is 15 amino acids long. The V gene lost 1 base and the J gene lost 4 bases, with 14 bases spanning the gap. Germline V gene data show CDR1 as SGHVS and CDR2 as FNYEAQ. The CDR3 protein is CASSLGRDRRYEQYF. DNA of the CDR3: TGTGCCAGCAGCTTAGGGCGGGACAGAAGATACGAGCAGTACTTC.